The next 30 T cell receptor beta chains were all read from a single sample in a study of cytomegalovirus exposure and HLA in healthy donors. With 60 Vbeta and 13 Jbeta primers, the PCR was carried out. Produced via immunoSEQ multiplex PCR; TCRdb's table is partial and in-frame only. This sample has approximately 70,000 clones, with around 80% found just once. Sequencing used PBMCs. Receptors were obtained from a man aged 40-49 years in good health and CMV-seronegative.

The CDR3 nucleotides are TGTGCCAGCAGCGGGGGGACTAGCGATGGCTATGAGCAGTTCTTC. Translation gives CASSGGTSDGYEQFF. This rearrangement joins TRBV9 to TRBJ2-1; 10 positions match TRBD2. In germline, CDR1 is SGDLS, CDR2 YYNGEE. Germline trimming cut 3 bases from V and 8 bases from J; bases unmatched to any gene: 8. This CDR3 spans 15 amino acids.

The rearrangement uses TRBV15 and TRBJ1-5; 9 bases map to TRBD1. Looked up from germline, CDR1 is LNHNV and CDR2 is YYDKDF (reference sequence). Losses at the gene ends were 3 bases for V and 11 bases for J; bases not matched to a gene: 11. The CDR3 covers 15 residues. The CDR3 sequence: CATSSRTGEVQTQHF. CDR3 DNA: TGTGCCACCAGCAGCCGGACAGGGGAAGTCCAGACCCAGCATTTT.

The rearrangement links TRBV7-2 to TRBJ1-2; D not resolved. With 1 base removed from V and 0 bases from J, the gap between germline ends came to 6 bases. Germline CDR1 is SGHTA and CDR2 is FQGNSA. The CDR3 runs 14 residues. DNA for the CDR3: TGTGCCAGCAGCTTAGTAGCCGCTAACTATGGCTACACCTTC. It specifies CASSLVAANYGYTF.

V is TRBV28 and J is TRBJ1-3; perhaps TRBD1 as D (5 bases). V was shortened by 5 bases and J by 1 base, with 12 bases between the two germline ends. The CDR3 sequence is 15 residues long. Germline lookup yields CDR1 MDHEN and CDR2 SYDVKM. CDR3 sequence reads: CASSPSGLSGNTIYF. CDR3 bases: TGTGCCAGCAGTCCATCAGGGTTATCTGGAAACACCATATATTTT.

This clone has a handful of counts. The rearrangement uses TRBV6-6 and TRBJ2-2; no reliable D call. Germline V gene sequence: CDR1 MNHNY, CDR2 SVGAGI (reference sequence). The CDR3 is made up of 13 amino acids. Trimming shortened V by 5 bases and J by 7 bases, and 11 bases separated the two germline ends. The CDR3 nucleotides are TGTGCCAGCAGTCTACCCCCGGGCGGGGAGCTGTTTTTT. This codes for CASSLPPGGELFF.

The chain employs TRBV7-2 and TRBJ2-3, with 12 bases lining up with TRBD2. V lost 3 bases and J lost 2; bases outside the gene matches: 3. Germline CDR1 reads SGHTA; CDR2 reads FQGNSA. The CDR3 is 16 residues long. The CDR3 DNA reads TGTGCCAGCAGCTTCACTAGCGGGAGGATCACAGATACGCAGTATTTT. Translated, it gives CASSFTSGRITDTQYF.

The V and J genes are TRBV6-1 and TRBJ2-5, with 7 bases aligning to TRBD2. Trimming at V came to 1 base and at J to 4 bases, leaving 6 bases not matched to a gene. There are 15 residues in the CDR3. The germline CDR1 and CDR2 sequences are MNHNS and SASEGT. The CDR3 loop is CASSEGVWGGETQYF. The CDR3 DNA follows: TGTGCCAGCAGTGAAGGAGTATGGGGGGGAGAGACCCAGTACTTC.

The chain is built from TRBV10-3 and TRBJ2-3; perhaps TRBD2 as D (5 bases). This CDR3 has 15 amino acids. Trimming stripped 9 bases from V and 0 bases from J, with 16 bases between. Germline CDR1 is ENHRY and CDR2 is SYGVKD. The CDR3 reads CAIGGPNPSTDTQYF. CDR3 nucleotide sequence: TGTGCCATAGGAGGTCCTAACCCTAGCACAGATACGCAGTATTTT.

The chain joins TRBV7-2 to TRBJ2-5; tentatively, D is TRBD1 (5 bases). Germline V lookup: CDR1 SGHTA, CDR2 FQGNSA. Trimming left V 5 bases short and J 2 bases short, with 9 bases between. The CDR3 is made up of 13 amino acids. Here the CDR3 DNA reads TGTGCCAGCAGCCGGACACTACAAGAGACCCAGTACTTC. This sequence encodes CASSRTLQETQYF.

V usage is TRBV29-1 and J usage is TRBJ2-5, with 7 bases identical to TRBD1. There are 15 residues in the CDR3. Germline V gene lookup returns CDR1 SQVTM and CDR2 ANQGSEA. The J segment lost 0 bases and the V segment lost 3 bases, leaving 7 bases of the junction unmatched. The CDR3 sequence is CSVEPRTGNQETQYF. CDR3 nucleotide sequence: TGCAGCGTTGAGCCGAGGACAGGTAACCAAGAGACCCAGTACTTC.

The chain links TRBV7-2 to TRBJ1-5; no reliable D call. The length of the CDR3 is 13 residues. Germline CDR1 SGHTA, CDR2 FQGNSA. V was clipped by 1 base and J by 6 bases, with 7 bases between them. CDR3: CASSLGRGQPQHF. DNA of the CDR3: TGTGCCAGCAGCTTAGGACGGGGTCAGCCCCAGCATTTT.

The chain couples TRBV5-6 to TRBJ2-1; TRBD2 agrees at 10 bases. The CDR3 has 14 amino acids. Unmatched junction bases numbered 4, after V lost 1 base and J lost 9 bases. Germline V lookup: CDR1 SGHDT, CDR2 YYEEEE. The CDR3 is CASSLSSGSGEQFF. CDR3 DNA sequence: TGTGCCAGCAGCTTGTCTAGCGGGAGTGGTGAGCAGTTCTTC.

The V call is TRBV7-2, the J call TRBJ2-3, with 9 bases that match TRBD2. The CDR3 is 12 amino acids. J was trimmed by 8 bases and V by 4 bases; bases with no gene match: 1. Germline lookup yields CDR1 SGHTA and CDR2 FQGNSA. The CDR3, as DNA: TGTGCCAGCAGCTCTAGCGGGGTTACGCAGTATTTT. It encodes CASSSSGVTQYF.

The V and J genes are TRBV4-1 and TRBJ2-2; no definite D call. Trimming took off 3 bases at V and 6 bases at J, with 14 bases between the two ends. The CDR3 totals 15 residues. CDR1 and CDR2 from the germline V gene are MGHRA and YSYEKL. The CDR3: CASSHKEGQAGELFF. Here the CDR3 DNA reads TGCGCCAGCAGCCACAAAGAAGGTCAGGCCGGGGAGCTGTTTTTT.

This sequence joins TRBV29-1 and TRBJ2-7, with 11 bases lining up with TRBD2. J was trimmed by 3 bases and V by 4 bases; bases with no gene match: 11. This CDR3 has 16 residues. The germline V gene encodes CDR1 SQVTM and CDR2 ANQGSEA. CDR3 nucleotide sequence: TGCAGCGTTGGGGGGACAGCCGGGACTAGCGGCTACGAGCAGTACTTC. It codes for CSVGGTAGTSGYEQYF.

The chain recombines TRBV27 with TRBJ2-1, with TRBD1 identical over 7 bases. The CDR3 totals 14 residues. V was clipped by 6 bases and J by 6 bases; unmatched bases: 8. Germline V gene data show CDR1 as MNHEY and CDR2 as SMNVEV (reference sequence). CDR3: CASSPTGAANEQFF. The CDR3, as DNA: TGTGCCAGCAGCCCCACAGGGGCCGCCAATGAGCAGTTCTTC.

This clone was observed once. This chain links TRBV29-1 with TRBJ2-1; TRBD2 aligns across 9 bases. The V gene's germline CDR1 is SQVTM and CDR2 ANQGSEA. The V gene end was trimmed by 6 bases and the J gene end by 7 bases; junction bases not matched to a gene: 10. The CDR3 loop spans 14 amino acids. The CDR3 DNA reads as TGCAGCGTCGCCAATAGCGGGAGTGGGAATGAGCAGTTCTTC. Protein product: CSVANSGSGNEQFF.

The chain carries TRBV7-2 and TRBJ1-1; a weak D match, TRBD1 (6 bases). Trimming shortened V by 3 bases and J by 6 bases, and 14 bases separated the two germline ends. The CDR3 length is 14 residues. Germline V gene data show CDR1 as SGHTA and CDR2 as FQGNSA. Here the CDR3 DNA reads TGTGCCAGCAGCTTTACGGGGGGCGGTTCTGAAGCTTTCTTT. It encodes CASSFTGGGSEAFF.

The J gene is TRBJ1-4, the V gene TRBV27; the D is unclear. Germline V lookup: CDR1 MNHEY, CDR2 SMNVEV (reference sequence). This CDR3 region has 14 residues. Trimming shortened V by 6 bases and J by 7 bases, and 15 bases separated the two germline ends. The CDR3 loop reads CASSPQSRGEKLFF. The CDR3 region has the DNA TGTGCCAGCAGCCCCCAATCACGGGGTGAAAAACTGTTTTTT.

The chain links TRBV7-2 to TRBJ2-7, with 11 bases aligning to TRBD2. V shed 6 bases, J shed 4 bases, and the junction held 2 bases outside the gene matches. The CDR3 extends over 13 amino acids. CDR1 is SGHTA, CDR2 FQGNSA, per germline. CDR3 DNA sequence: TGTGCCAGCAGAATAGCGGGAGGGTACGAGCAGTACTTC. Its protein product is CASRIAGGYEQYF. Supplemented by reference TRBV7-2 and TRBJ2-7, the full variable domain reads GAGVSQSPSNKVTEKGKDVELRCDPISGHTALYWYRQSLGQGLEFLIYFQGNSAPDKSGLPSDRFSAERTGGSVSTLTIQRTQQEDSAVYLCASRIAGGYEQYFGPGTRLTVT.

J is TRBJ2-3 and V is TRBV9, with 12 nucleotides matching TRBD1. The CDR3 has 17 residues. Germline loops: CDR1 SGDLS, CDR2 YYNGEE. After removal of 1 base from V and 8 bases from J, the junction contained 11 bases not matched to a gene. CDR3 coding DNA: TGTGCCAGCAGCGTAATGCCGGGACAGGGGGCAGCGGGTACGCAGTATTTT. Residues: CASSVMPGQGAAGTQYF.

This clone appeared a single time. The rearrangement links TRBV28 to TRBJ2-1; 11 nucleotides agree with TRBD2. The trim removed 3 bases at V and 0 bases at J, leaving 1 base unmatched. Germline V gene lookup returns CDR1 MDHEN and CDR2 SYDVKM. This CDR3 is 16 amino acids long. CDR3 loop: CASSFSGRASYNEQFF. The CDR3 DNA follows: TGTGCCAGCAGTTTTAGCGGGAGGGCCTCCTACAATGAGCAGTTCTTC.

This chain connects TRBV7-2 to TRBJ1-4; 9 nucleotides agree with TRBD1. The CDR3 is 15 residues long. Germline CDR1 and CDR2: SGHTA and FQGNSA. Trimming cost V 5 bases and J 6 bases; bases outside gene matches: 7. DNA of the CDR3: TGTGCCAGCAGCCTGGGGACAGGGAAATATGAAAAACTGTTTTTT. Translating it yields CASSLGTGKYEKLFF.

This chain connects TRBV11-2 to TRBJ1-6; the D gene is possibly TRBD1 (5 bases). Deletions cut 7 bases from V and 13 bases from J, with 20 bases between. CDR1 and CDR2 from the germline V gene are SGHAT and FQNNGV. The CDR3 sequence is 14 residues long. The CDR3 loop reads CASTFGTGHGPLHF. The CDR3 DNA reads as TGTGCCAGCACCTTCGGGACTGGGCACGGTCCCCTCCACTTT.

CDR3: CASSLGTGGNQPQHF. DNA of the CDR3: TGTGCCAGCAGCTTGGGGACAGGGGGCAATCAGCCCCAGCATTTT. The rearrangement uses TRBV5-6 and TRBJ1-5; TRBD1 matches at 9 bases. This CDR3 is 15 amino acids long. Germline CDR1 is SGHDT and CDR2 is YYEEEE. Unmatched junction bases numbered 0, after V lost 0 bases and J lost 2 bases.

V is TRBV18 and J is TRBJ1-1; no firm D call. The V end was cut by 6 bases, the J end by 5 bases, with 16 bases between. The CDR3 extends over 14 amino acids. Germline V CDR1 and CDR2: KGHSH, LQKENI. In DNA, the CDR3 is TGTGCCAGCTCCCATCTACCGGCGGGGACTGAAGCTTTCTTT. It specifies CASSHLPAGTEAFF. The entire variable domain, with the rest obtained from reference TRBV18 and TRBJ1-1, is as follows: NAGVMQNPRHLVRRRGQEARLRCSPMKGHSHVYWYRQLPEEGLKFMVYLQKENIIDESGMPKERFSAEFPKEGPSILRIQQVVRGDSAAYFCASSHLPAGTEAFFGQGTRLTVV.

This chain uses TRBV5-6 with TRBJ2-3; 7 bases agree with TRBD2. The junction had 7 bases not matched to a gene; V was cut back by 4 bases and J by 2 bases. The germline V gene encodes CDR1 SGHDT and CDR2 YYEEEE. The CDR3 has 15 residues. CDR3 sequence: CASSLLSGTTDTQYF. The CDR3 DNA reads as TGTGCCAGCAGCCTGTTGAGCGGGACCACAGATACGCAGTATTTT.

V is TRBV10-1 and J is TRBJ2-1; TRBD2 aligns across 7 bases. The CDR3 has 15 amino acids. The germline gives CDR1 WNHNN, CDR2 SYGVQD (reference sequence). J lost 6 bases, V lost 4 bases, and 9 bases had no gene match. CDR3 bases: TGCGCCAGCAGTGGGGTTCAGCGGGGAAGCAATGAGCAGTTCTTC. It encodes CASSGVQRGSNEQFF.

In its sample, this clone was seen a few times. CDR3 DNA: TGTGCCAGCTCTGGCCTCTCCTACGAGCAGTACTTC. It specifies CASSGLSYEQYF. The rearrangement uses TRBV6-6 and TRBJ2-7; D is unresolved. Germline V CDR1 and CDR2: MNHNY, SVGAGI (reference sequence). The CDR3 totals 12 residues. V was pared by 8 bases and J by 0 bases, with 8 bases between.

The CDR3 region has the DNA TGTGCTAGTGGTTTTGGGACTAGCGGGTTAAATGAGCAGTTCTTC. Its protein is CASGFGTSGLNEQFF. The chain has TRBV12-5 and TRBJ2-1; 12 bases are shared with TRBD2. The CDR3 loop spans 15 amino acids. Unmatched junction bases numbered 4, after V lost 3 bases and J lost 7 bases. Germline CDR1 is LGHNT and CDR2 is FRNRAP.